The 25 T cell receptor beta chains below come from one sample, sequenced in a study of identifying expanded T cells in peripheral blood. The protocol was immunoSEQ multiplex PCR, while the TCRdb copy is restricted to in-frame clones and leaves out a portion. The data show under 130,000 clones, with about 89% seen just once and roughly 15% held by the top ten. Sequencing was carried out using blood. The receptors derive from a person between 18 and 69 years old in good health.

The V and J genes are TRBV2 and TRBJ1-4; no firm D call. The germline gives CDR1 SNHLY, CDR2 FYNNEI. Deletions cut 8 bases from V and 4 bases from J, with 11 bases between. The CDR3 extends over 13 amino acids. The CDR3 reads CASGEQINEKLFF. The CDR3 nucleotides read TGTGCCAGCGGGGAACAGATTAATGAAAAACTGTTTTTT.

The chain uses TRBV6-5 and TRBJ1-5; possibly TRBD1 for D (5 bases). The CDR3 covers 14 residues. V was clipped by 6 bases and J by 2 bases, with 11 bases between them. The germline V gene has CDR1 MNHEY and CDR2 SVGAGI. DNA for the CDR3: TGTGCCAGCAGGGGGACGGGGGGCAATCAGCCCCAGCATTTT. This codes for CASRGTGGNQPQHF.

The chain combines TRBV7-9 with TRBJ1-1, with TRBD1 matching 7 bases. Germline V CDR1 and CDR2: SEHNR, FQNEAQ (reference sequence). The CDR3 has 16 amino acids. With 5 bases clipped from V and 6 bases from J, the junction kept 15 bases outside the gene matches. The CDR3: CASSQIQGTDRAEAFF. The CDR3 bases are TGTGCCAGCAGCCAAATACAGGGGACGGACCGAGCTGAAGCTTTCTTT.

The genes are TRBV28 and TRBJ2-1; D is unclear. The V end lost 3 bases, the J end lost 7 bases, and 4 bases lay between the germline ends. Germline V gene lookup returns CDR1 MDHEN and CDR2 SYDVKM. The CDR3 covers 11 residues. The CDR3 DNA reads TGTGCCAGCAGTTTGGTTAATGAGCAGTTCTTC. The encoded protein is CASSLVNEQFF.

This chain links TRBV7-9 with TRBJ2-7; D gene ambiguous. V was pared by 4 bases and J by 4 bases, with 8 bases between. This CDR3 spans 12 amino acids. Germline values: CDR1 SEHNR, CDR2 FQNEAQ (reference sequence). The CDR3 region is CASSSPSYEQYF. The CDR3 bases are TGTGCCAGCAGCTCGCCCTCATACGAGCAGTACTTC.

The rearrangement joins TRBV6-5 to TRBJ2-1, with D possibly being TRBD1 or TRBD2 (5 bases each). The CDR3 extends over 13 amino acids. V was shortened by 2 bases and J by 7 bases, with 9 bases between the two germline ends. Germline values: CDR1 MNHEY, CDR2 SVGAGI. DNA of the CDR3: TGTGCCAGCAGTTACCTGGGACCGAATGAGCAGTTCTTC. It encodes CASSYLGPNEQFF.

The chain has TRBV18 and TRBJ2-1; unclear D gene. CDR1 is KGHSH and CDR2 is LQKENI in the germline V gene. Trimming cost V 1 base and J 7 bases, with 14 bases left between them. The CDR3 length is 15 residues. The CDR3 region has the DNA TGTGCCAGCTCACCACAGCCAGGTCGACCGAATGAGCAGTTCTTC. Protein: CASSPQPGRPNEQFF.

J is TRBJ1-1 and V is TRBV18; no firm D call. The CDR3 covers 15 residues. V lost 4 bases and J 0 bases, leaving 12 bases between the germline ends. Germline-derived CDR1 and CDR2 are KGHSH and LQKENI. CDR3 in DNA: TGTGCCAGCTCACAGCGAGGCGGCTTGAACACTGAAGCTTTCTTT. Encoded protein: CASSQRGGLNTEAFF. Using reference TRBV18 and TRBJ1-1 for the parts outside the CDR3, the full variable domain is NAGVMQNPRHLVRRRGQEARLRCSPMKGHSHVYWYRQLPEEGLKFMVYLQKENIIDESGMPKERFSAEFPKEGPSILRIQQVVRGDSAAYFCASSQRGGLNTEAFFGQGTRLTVV.

The chain combines TRBV7-8 with TRBJ2-7, with a tentative D call TRBD1 (5 bases). Germline CDR1 is SGHVS and CDR2 is FQNEAQ. There are 15 residues in the CDR3. Trimming stripped 3 bases from V and 2 bases from J, with 14 bases between. CDR3 nucleotide sequence: TGTGCCAGCAGCTTGGGGCGGTTCGGAACCTACGAGCAGTACTTC. Amino acid sequence: CASSLGRFGTYEQYF.

V and J are TRBV2 and TRBJ2-5; 7 bases fit TRBD2. V shed 3 bases and J 4 bases; nucleotides not matched to a gene: 2. Germline CDR1 is SNHLY and CDR2 is FYNNEI. CDR3 size: 13 residues. The CDR3 protein is CASSDIAGETQYF. DNA for the CDR3: TGTGCCAGCAGTGATATAGCGGGAGAGACCCAGTACTTC.

The V and J genes are TRBV30 and TRBJ2-5; tentatively, D is TRBD1 (5 bases). V gave up 3 bases and J gave up 5 bases, with 16 bases separating them. The germline V gene encodes CDR1 GTSNPN and CDR2 SVGIG (reference sequence). The CDR3 covers 14 residues. CDR3 sequence reads: CAWRTQQGVETQYF. For the CDR3, the DNA is TGTGCCTGGAGGACCCAGCAGGGTGTGGAGACCCAGTACTTC.

The V and J genes are TRBV5-6 and TRBJ2-3; D remains ambiguous. The CDR3 covers 13 residues. V was cut by 4 bases and J by 2 bases, with 8 bases left in between. The germline V gene has CDR1 SGHDT and CDR2 YYEEEE. The chain's CDR3 is CASSLQNTDTQYF. As DNA, the CDR3 is TGTGCCAGCAGCCTACAGAACACAGATACGCAGTATTTT.

This chain uses TRBV28 with TRBJ2-4; no firm D call. The germline gives CDR1 MDHEN, CDR2 SYDVKM. This CDR3 is 13 amino acids long. The V end was cut by 2 bases, the J end by 3 bases, with 5 bases between. DNA of the CDR3: TGTGCCAGCAGTTTAGGGGACAAAAACATTCAGTACTTC. It codes for CASSLGDKNIQYF.

The rearrangement uses TRBV4-3 and TRBJ1-6, with 9 bases aligning to TRBD1. CDR1 is LGHNA, CDR2 YSLEER, per germline. The CDR3 extends over 16 amino acids. V shed 0 bases and J 11 bases; nucleotides not matched to a gene: 8. In DNA form, the CDR3 reads TGCGCCAGCAGCCAAGATTCGGACAGGGGCGTTCCACCCCTCCACTTT. Amino acids: CASSQDSDRGVPPLHF.

The genes are TRBV7-9 and TRBJ1-5; perhaps TRBD1 as D (5 bases). This CDR3 has 14 residues. V dropped 6 bases and J dropped 3 bases, with 12 bases sitting between them. Per germline, CDR1 SEHNR and CDR2 FQNEAQ (reference sequence). The CDR3 bases are TGTGCCAGCAGTCCCGGGACCCTCAATCAGCCCCAGCATTTT. It is translated as CASSPGTLNQPQHF.

This clone came up once. The rearrangement links TRBV18 to TRBJ2-4; D tentatively fits TRBD1 or TRBD2 (5 bases each). Between the trimmed V and J ends, which lost 3 bases and 0 bases, there was a span of 9 bases. This CDR3 has 15 amino acids. The germline V gene has CDR1 KGHSH and CDR2 LQKENI. The CDR3 protein is CASSPPGTAKNIQYF. For the CDR3, the DNA is TGTGCCAGCTCACCCCCGGGGACAGCCAAAAACATTCAGTACTTC. Combining the CDR3 with reference TRBV18 and TRBJ2-4 gives the whole variable domain NAGVMQNPRHLVRRRGQEARLRCSPMKGHSHVYWYRQLPEEGLKFMVYLQKENIIDESGMPKERFSAEFPKEGPSILRIQQVVRGDSAAYFCASSPPGTAKNIQYFGAGTRLSVL.

V and J are TRBV14 and TRBJ1-1, with 7 bases fitting TRBD1. Trimming removed 11 bases from V and 3 bases from J; junction bases left unmatched: 9. Per germline, CDR1 SGHDN and CDR2 FVKESK. The CDR3 has 13 residues. The CDR3 is CAVSGGEDTEAFF. In DNA form, the CDR3 reads TGTGCCGTTTCAGGGGGAGAGGACACTGAAGCTTTCTTT. Variable domain in full (rest from reference TRBV14 and TRBJ1-1): EAGVTQFPSHSVIEKGQTVTLRCDPISGHDNLYWYRRVMGKEIKFLLHFVKESKQDESGMPNNRFLAERTGGTYSTLKVQPAELEDSGVYFCAVSGGEDTEAFFGQGTRLTVV.

This clone was observed once. The chain combines TRBV9 with TRBJ2-1, with TRBD2 matching over 10 bases. Trimming at V came to 7 bases and at J to 1 base, leaving 17 bases not matched to a gene. This CDR3 comprises 19 residues. The V gene's germline CDR1 is SGDLS and CDR2 YYNGEE. The CDR3 protein is CASSDGSGGAGESYNEQFF. The CDR3, as DNA: TGTGCCAGCTCCGATGGGAGCGGGGGGGCGGGGGAATCCTACAATGAGCAGTTCTTC. The whole variable domain, filled in from reference TRBV9 and TRBJ2-1, reads DSGVTQTPKHLITATGQRVTLRCSPRSGDLSVYWYQQSLDQGLQFLIQYYNGEERAKGNILERFSAQQFPDLHSELNLSSLELGDSALYFCASSDGSGGAGESYNEQFFGPGTRLTVL.

This rearrangement joins TRBV19 to TRBJ2-3, with 8 positions matching TRBD2. V shed 7 bases, J shed 4 bases, and the junction held 10 bases outside the gene matches. Germline V gene lookup returns CDR1 LNHDA and CDR2 SQIVND (reference sequence). The CDR3 totals 15 residues. The CDR3 DNA follows: TGTGCCAGTACCCCAACGGGGGGGCCAGCAGATACGCAGTATTTT. Translation: CASTPTGGPADTQYF.

The rearrangement uses TRBV6-5 and TRBJ2-1; D gene uncertain. The CDR3 sequence is 15 residues long. V lost 10 bases, J lost 2 bases, and 18 bases lay in between. In germline, CDR1 is MNHEY, CDR2 SVGAGI. The CDR3 DNA reads TGTGCCATCTCCAAGGTTGACGCCACCTACAATGAGCAGTTCTTC. As protein: CAISKVDATYNEQFF.

The CDR3 loop is CASSQDIGSTSYEQYF. The CDR3 coding sequence is TGCGCCAGCAGCCAAGATATCGGCAGTACCTCCTACGAGCAGTACTTC. The chain carries TRBV4-3 and TRBJ2-7; D call uncertain. Per the germline V gene, CDR1 is LGHNA and CDR2 is YSLEER. V was trimmed by 0 bases and J by 0 bases, leaving 12 bases between them. The CDR3 sequence is 16 residues long.

This clone appeared once. The J gene is TRBJ2-7, the V gene TRBV19; perhaps TRBD2 as D (7 bases). The V end lost 9 bases, the J end lost 0 bases, and 18 bases lay between the germline ends. Per the germline V gene, CDR1 is LNHDA and CDR2 is SQIVND (reference sequence). The CDR3 has 15 residues. CDR3 sequence (DNA): TGTGCCAGCGGGGAGGGAACAGGGAGCTCCTACGAGCAGTACTTC. It translates to CASGEGTGSSYEQYF.

The chain is built from TRBV19 and TRBJ1-4; D is perhaps TRBD1 (5 bases). The germline V and J ends were trimmed by 8 bases and 2 bases, with 18 bases remaining between them. Germline CDR1 and CDR2: LNHDA and SQIVND (reference sequence). The CDR3 is made up of 16 amino acids. The CDR3 loop is CASGRGVNPTNEKLFF. The CDR3, as DNA: TGTGCCAGTGGACGGGGGGTGAACCCCACTAATGAAAAACTGTTTTTT.

This clone came up a few times. The chain employs TRBV28 and TRBJ1-5, with D hard to call. There are 15 residues in the CDR3. CDR1 is MDHEN, CDR2 SYDVKM, per germline. The V end was cut by 0 bases, the J end by 2 bases, with 8 bases between. CDR3 loop: CASSLWMPGNQPQHF. The CDR3 bases are TGTGCCAGCAGTTTATGGATGCCCGGCAATCAGCCCCAGCATTTT.

The chain carries TRBV4-3 and TRBJ2-7, with D hard to call. This CDR3 spans 14 amino acids. The germline V and J ends were trimmed by 0 bases and 3 bases, with 9 bases remaining between them. CDR1 and CDR2 from the germline V gene are LGHNA and YSLEER. CDR3 sequence: CASSQDLGFYEQYF. Here the CDR3 DNA reads TGCGCCAGCAGCCAAGATCTAGGGTTCTACGAGCAGTACTTC.